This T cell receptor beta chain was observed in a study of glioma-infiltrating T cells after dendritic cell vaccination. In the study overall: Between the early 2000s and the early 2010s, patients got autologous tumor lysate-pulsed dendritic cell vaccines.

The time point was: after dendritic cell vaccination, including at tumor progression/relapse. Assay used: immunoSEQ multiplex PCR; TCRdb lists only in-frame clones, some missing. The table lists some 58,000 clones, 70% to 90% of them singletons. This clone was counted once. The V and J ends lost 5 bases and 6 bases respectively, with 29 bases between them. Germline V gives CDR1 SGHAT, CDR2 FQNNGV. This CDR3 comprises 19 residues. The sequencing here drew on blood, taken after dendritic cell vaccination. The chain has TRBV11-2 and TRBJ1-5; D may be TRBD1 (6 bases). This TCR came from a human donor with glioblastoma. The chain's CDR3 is CASSVGGTGSGAFIQPQHF. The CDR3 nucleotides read TGTGCCAGCAGCGTAGGGGGAACAGGGTCAGGGGCCTTCATTCAGCCCCAGCATTTT.